Following are 20 T cell receptor beta chains from one sample sequenced in a study of cytomegalovirus exposure and HLA in healthy donors. Primers: 60 Vbeta forward and 13 Jbeta reverse. Assay used: immunoSEQ multiplex PCR; TCRdb lists only in-frame clones, some missing. The sample holds under 200,000 clones; around 79% are singletons and the top ten take 0.65% to 0.75%. Sequencing was carried out using PBMCs. The source of these receptors is a middle-aged woman in good health and CMV-seronegative.

This clone was picked up one time. This chain uses TRBV10-3 with TRBJ2-7; 9 nucleotides agree with TRBD1. CDR1 is ENHRY, CDR2 SYGVKD, per germline. V shed 2 bases, J shed 3 bases, and the junction held 8 bases outside the gene matches. The CDR3 loop spans 16 amino acids. The CDR3 region is CAISEPIGTGIYEQYF. The CDR3 DNA sequence: TGTGCCATCAGTGAGCCGATCGGGACAGGGATCTACGAGCAGTACTTC.

As regards this clone: Relative to the germline gene, one junction end is altered; a read error may explain this. The sample carries other DNA sequences with the same CDR3. CDR3 sequence: CASSEFDRRYEAFF. DNA for the CDR3: TGTGCCAGCAGTGAATTCGACAGGAGATATGAAGCCTTCTTT. The rearrangement joins TRBV25-1 to TRBJ1-1; D possibly corresponds to TRBD1 (6 bases). The germline V gene has CDR1 MGHDK and CDR2 SYGVNS. This CDR3 contains 14 residues.

The chain employs TRBV29-1 and TRBJ2-3; TRBD2 matches at 10 bases. The CDR3 has 15 residues. The J segment lost 1 base and the V segment lost 7 bases, leaving 8 bases of the junction unmatched. The germline V gene has CDR1 SQVTM and CDR2 ANQGSEA. Written as DNA, the CDR3 is TGCAGCGCCTGGAGGACTAGCGGAGGCACAGATACGCAGTATTTT. Amino acid sequence: CSAWRTSGGTDTQYF.

The chain is built from TRBV7-9 and TRBJ2-7, with D possibly matching TRBD1 (7 bases). The CDR3 totals 12 residues. The V end was cut by 3 bases, the J end by 7 bases, with 10 bases between. Germline CDR1 and CDR2: SEHNR and FQNEAQ (reference sequence). Here the CDR3 reads CASSFSGGEQYF. CDR3 bases: TGTGCCAGCAGCTTTTCAGGGGGGGAGCAGTACTTC.

The J gene is TRBJ2-1, the V gene TRBV29-1, with 10 bases identical to TRBD2. The CDR3 totals 14 residues. CDR1 and CDR2 from the germline V gene are SQVTM and ANQGSEA. J lost 3 bases, V lost 3 bases, and 2 bases had no gene match. Here the CDR3 DNA reads TGCAGCGTTGACAGCGGGGGGGTCTACAATGAGCAGTTCTTC. It translates to CSVDSGGVYNEQFF.

The V gene is TRBV4-2, the J gene TRBJ1-3, with D perhaps matching TRBD1 (6 bases). V gave up 0 bases and J gave up 1 base, with 13 bases separating them. Germline CDR1 is LGHNA and CDR2 is YNFKEQ. The CDR3 is made up of 17 amino acids. CDR3 amino acids: CASSQDMGTGSGNTIYF. In nucleotides, the CDR3 is TGTGCCAGCAGCCAAGACATGGGTACAGGGTCTGGAAACACCATATATTTT.

The genes are TRBV7-2 and TRBJ2-3; D unresolved. With 3 bases removed from V and 7 bases from J, the gap between germline ends came to 11 bases. This CDR3 region has 13 residues. Germline CDR1 is SGHTA and CDR2 is FQGNSA. The CDR3 DNA sequence: TGTGCCAGCAGCTTCGGGTTCCAGAATACGCAGTATTTT. Residues: CASSFGFQNTQYF.

This chain links TRBV10-2 with TRBJ2-7; 11 bases are a match to TRBD2. The germline V gene encodes CDR1 WSHSY and CDR2 SAAADI. The CDR3 covers 17 residues. The junction had 6 bases not matched to a gene; V was cut back by 2 bases and J by 0 bases. The DNA for the CDR3 is TGCGCCAGCAGTGAGCCTCGACTAGCGGGGACCTCCTACGAGCAGTACTTC. It translates to CASSEPRLAGTSYEQYF.

This clone was recorded a few times. This chain uses TRBV2 with TRBJ2-1, with 9 positions matching TRBD2. Trimming removed 7 bases from V and 0 bases from J; junction bases left unmatched: 10. CDR1 and CDR2 from the germline V gene are SNHLY and FYNNEI. This CDR3 has 17 residues. The CDR3 DNA reads TGTGCCAGCATACAAGGGCTAGCGGGGCTCTCCTACAATGAGCAGTTCTTC. Amino acid sequence: CASIQGLAGLSYNEQFF.

The CDR3 DNA reads as TGTGCCAGCCCGACCAGGGGCGGAGGTGAAGCTTTCTTT. This codes for CASPTRGGGEAFF. The rearrangement uses TRBV9 and TRBJ1-1, with a tentative D call TRBD1 (6 bases). The CDR3 is made up of 13 amino acids. V shed 7 bases and J shed 7 bases, with 17 bases lying between them. Germline V gene data show CDR1 as SGDLS and CDR2 as YYNGEE.

V usage is TRBV18 and J usage is TRBJ2-7; tentative D call: TRBD1 (6 bases). The CDR3 has 13 residues. V lost 2 bases and J 7 bases, leaving 12 bases between the germline ends. Germline V gene lookup returns CDR1 KGHSH and CDR2 LQKENI. The DNA for the CDR3 is TGTGCCAGCTCACCAAGACAGGCAAAGGAGCAGTACTTC. Translation: CASSPRQAKEQYF.

The chain has TRBV7-9 and TRBJ1-2, with TRBD1 identical over 7 bases. The CDR3 is made up of 15 amino acids. Germline V gene data show CDR1 as SEHNR and CDR2 as FQNEAQ (reference sequence). The ends lost 0 bases at V and 7 bases at J; junction bases unmatched: 8. The CDR3 DNA follows: TGTGCCAGCAGCTTAGCAGGGGGCGCAACATCTGGCTACACCTTC. It codes for CASSLAGGATSGYTF. Full variable domain (rest looked up from reference TRBV7-9 and TRBJ1-2): DTGVSQNPRHKITKRGQNVTFRCDPISEHNRLYWYRQTLGQGPEFLTYFQNEAQLEKSRLLSDRFSAERPKGSFSTLEIQRTEQGDSAMYLCASSLAGGATSGYTFGSGTRLTVV.

The genes are TRBV10-3 and TRBJ2-5; D remains unclear. The end of the DNA is better explained by TRBJ2-7, so the J call may be wrong. The CDR3 covers 12 residues. Germline CDR1 is ENHRY and CDR2 is SYGVKD. The CDR3 nucleotides read TGTGCCATCAGTGAACTCTCCTACGAGCAGTACTTC. This sequence encodes CAISELSYEQYF.

This clone came up a few times. The V and J genes are TRBV5-6 and TRBJ1-5; TRBD1 might be the D (5 bases). This CDR3 contains 14 residues. Trimming shortened V by 1 base and J by 4 bases, and 9 bases separated the two germline ends. CDR1 and CDR2 from the germline V gene are SGHDT and YYEEEE. CDR3: CASSLTGGNQPQHF. The DNA of the CDR3 is TGTGCCAGCAGCTTGACAGGTGGAAATCAGCCCCAGCATTTT.

The chain has TRBV6-5 and TRBJ1-1; perhaps TRBD1 as D (5 bases). The CDR3 sequence is 13 residues long. Looked up from germline, CDR1 is MNHEY and CDR2 is SVGAGI. Trimming removed 7 bases from V and 0 bases from J, with 9 bases in between. CDR3 coding DNA: TGTGCCAGCATGGAGGGGATGAACACTGAAGCTTTCTTT. Its translation is CASMEGMNTEAFF.

This clone was detected only once. CDR3 bases: TGTGCCAGCAGCTTTTCCCCCGGGACAGCTAATGAAAAACTGTTTTTT. This encodes CASSFSPGTANEKLFF. The genes are TRBV5-4 and TRBJ1-4, with 7 nucleotides matching TRBD1. This CDR3 is 16 amino acids long. Germline CDR1 is SGHNT and CDR2 is YYREEE (reference sequence). With V trimmed by 2 bases and J by 3 bases, 7 bases remained unmatched.

On this clone: The identical CDR3 is also encoded by other nucleotide sequences in the sample. The J gene is TRBJ2-5, the V gene TRBV27; D may be TRBD1 (6 bases). Germline V gene data show CDR1 as MNHEY and CDR2 as SMNVEV (reference sequence). The CDR3 consists of 13 residues. V was cut by 4 bases and J by 5 bases, with 11 bases left in between. The CDR3 DNA reads TGTGCCAGCAGTTGGGGGCTGGGGGAGACCCAGTACTTC. It translates to CASSWGLGETQYF.

This clone was counted once. The J gene is TRBJ2-1, the V gene TRBV5-1; 13 positions match TRBD2. Germline CDR1 reads SGHRS; CDR2 reads YFSETQ. V lost 3 bases and J lost 4; bases outside the gene matches: 4. The CDR3 totals 16 residues. The CDR3 sequence: CASSSGLAGEYNEQFF. The CDR3 DNA follows: TGCGCCAGCAGCTCCGGACTAGCGGGAGAATACAATGAGCAGTTCTTC.

This clone has more than one count but fewer than ten. DNA of the CDR3: TGCGCCAGCAGCCCGGACAGTCTAAACACTGAAGCTTTCTTT. Encoded protein: CASSPDSLNTEAFF. The chain carries TRBV4-3 and TRBJ1-1; a weak D match, TRBD1 (6 bases). The V end lost 4 bases, the J end lost 2 bases, and 11 bases lay between the germline ends. Germline lookup yields CDR1 LGHNA and CDR2 YSLEER. This CDR3 contains 14 residues.

The chain recombines TRBV6-4 with TRBJ1-2; TRBD1 matches 11 bases. Germline V CDR1 and CDR2: MRHNA, SNTAGT. V lost 2 bases, J lost 5 bases, and 4 bases stayed unmatched. The CDR3 is 15 residues long. The CDR3 DNA reads TGTGCCAGCAGTGACGACGGGACAGGGGGATATGGCTACACCTTC. Its protein product is CASSDDGTGGYGYTF.